This T cell receptor (beta chain) derives from a study of CD8 T cells in ankylosing spondylitis. This clonotype occurred a few times. Its target is not known. TCRdb processed the 5' RACE reads anew with MiXCR; each CDR3 protein has one entry. The sample contains 250,000 to 350,000 distinct CDR3 sequences, 6.5% to 10% of which appear only once. Notes on the study in general: Within ankylosing spondylitis blood, a TCR beta motif made up of eight or nine highly homologous variants appeared to be characteristic.

Trimming took 5 bases from V and 4 from J; bases not matched to a gene: 5. This CDR3 region has 15 residues. Germline CDR1 and CDR2: SEHNR and FQNEAQ (reference sequence). The sequence was obtained from a male donor with ankylosing spondylitis. Specimen: blood, either unsorted or a sorted T cell fraction (not recorded which). The chain carries TRBV7-9 and TRBJ2-7; 13 bases are shared with TRBD2. The CDR3 reads CASSRTSGSVYEQYF. In DNA form, the CDR3 reads TGTGCCAGCAGCCGGACTAGCGGGAGTGTTTACGAGCAGTACTTC.